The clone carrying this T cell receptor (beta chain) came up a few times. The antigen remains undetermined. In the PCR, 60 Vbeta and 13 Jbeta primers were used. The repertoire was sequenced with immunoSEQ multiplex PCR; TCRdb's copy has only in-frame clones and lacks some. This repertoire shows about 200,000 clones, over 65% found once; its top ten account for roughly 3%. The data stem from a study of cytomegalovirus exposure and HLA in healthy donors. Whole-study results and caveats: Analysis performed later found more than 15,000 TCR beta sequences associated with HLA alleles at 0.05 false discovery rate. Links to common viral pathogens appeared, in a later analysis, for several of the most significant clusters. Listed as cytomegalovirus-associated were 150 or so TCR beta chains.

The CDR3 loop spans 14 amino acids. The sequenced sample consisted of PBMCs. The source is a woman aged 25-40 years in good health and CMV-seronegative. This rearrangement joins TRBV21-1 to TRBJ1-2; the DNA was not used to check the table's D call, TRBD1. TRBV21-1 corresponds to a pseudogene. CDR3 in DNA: TGTGCCAGCAGCAGGACAGGGCACGGCTATGGCTACACCTTC. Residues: CASSRTGHGYGYTF.